The 28 T cell receptor beta chains below all came from one sample that was sequenced in a study of persistence of HIV-infected CD4 T cells. This was the immunoSEQ version 4 assay in survey mode. Profiling relied on immunoSEQ multiplex PCR, and the TCRdb table lists in-frame clones only, not all of them. The sample includes fewer than 45,000 clones, about nine tenths of them seen just once. These receptors are not linked to any known antigen. Cells were stimulated nonspecifically with anti-CD3/anti-CD28 magnetic beads. CD4+ T cells upregulating both CD40 ligand and CD69 were sorted as responding cells. This sample comprised CD4+ T cells sorted from PBMCs after approximately 19-hour stimulation, obtained from a patient who received antiretroviral therapy. These receptors came from an adult woman with HIV who was CMV-seropositive.

The rearrangement links TRBV5-4 to TRBJ2-3, with 8 bases identical to TRBD2. CDR1 SGHNT and CDR2 YYREEE come from the germline V gene (reference sequence). J gave up 4 bases and V 4 bases, and 5 bases lay outside the gene matches. The CDR3 has 14 residues. Here the CDR3 reads CASSRGGAADTQYF. The CDR3, as DNA: TGTGCCAGCAGCCGGGGGGGGGCTGCAGATACGCAGTATTTT. Full variable domain (remainder filled in from reference TRBV5-4 and TRBJ2-3): ETGVTQSPTHLIKTRGQQVTLRCSSQSGHNTVSWYQQALGQGPQFIFQYYREEENGRGNFPPRFSGLQFPNYSSELNVNALELDDSALYLCASSRGGAADTQYFGPGTRLTVL.

The V gene is TRBV7-3, the J gene TRBJ2-6; D is unclear. Trimming cost V 4 bases and J 0 bases, with 4 bases left between them. The CDR3 totals 14 residues. CDR1 is SGHTA and CDR2 is FQGTGA in the germline V gene. The CDR3 sequence: CASSSLSGANVLTF. CDR3 coding DNA: TGTGCCAGCAGCTCACTCTCTGGGGCCAACGTCCTGACTTTC.

This chain uses TRBV5-1 with TRBJ2-3, with D hard to call. Trimming shortened V by 0 bases and J by 4 bases, and 3 bases separated the two germline ends. Germline V gene lookup returns CDR1 SGHRS and CDR2 YFSETQ. CDR3 length: 12 residues. Here the CDR3 reads CASSLEADTQYF. CDR3 in DNA: TGCGCCAGCAGCTTGGAGGCAGATACGCAGTATTTT.

This chain uses TRBV28 with TRBJ2-1; D unresolved. Per germline, CDR1 MDHEN and CDR2 SYDVKM. The CDR3 has 12 amino acids. Trimming removed 9 bases at V and 0 bases at J, with 6 bases between. The DNA of the CDR3 is TGTGCCAGTATGGTCTCCTACAATGAGCAGTTCTTC. It encodes CASMVSYNEQFF.

This clone was seen only once. The chain is built from TRBV11-3 and TRBJ1-1, with unresolved D. Germline CDR1 is SGHNT and CDR2 is YENEEA. This CDR3 has 14 residues. Trimming cost V 6 bases and J 5 bases, with 16 bases left between them. The CDR3 is CASSPGAASTEAFF. In DNA form, the CDR3 reads TGTGCCAGCAGTCCCGGCGCCGCTTCGACTGAAGCTTTCTTT.

The chain is built from TRBV19 and TRBJ2-3, with 9 bases identical to TRBD1. Germline assignment: CDR1 LNHDA and CDR2 SQIVND (reference sequence). After removal of 5 bases from V and 3 bases from J, the junction contained 6 bases not matched to a gene. This CDR3 has 15 amino acids. The CDR3 DNA reads as TGTGCCAGTAGTCCCCTAGGACAGGGGACAGATACGCAGTATTTT. Its translation: CASSPLGQGTDTQYF.

CDR3 DNA: TGTGCCAGCAGCCCACAGGGGGCGCGTCACAATGAGCAGTTCTTC. The encoded protein is CASSPQGARHNEQFF. The chain carries TRBV7-3 and TRBJ2-1; 9 bases are shared with TRBD1. The CDR3 has 15 amino acids. V was clipped by 5 bases and J by 5 bases; unmatched bases: 7. Germline lookup yields CDR1 SGHTA and CDR2 FQGTGA.

The chain couples TRBV5-1 to TRBJ2-6; D is perhaps TRBD2 (7 bases). Trimming shortened V by 4 bases and J by 2 bases, and 13 bases separated the two germline ends. Per germline, CDR1 SGHRS and CDR2 YFSETQ. The CDR3 has 16 amino acids. DNA for the CDR3: TGCGCCAGCAGCCGCTCGGGGGGCGCTGGGGCCAACGTCCTGACTTTC. It encodes CASSRSGGAGANVLTF. The full variable domain, its missing parts supplied by reference TRBV5-1 and TRBJ2-6, is KAGVTQTPRYLIKTRGQQVTLSCSPISGHRSVSWYQQTPGQGLQFLFEYFSETQRNKGNFPGRFSGRQFSNSRSEMNVSTLELGDSALYLCASSRSGGAGANVLTFGAGSRLTVL.

The chain employs TRBV7-3 and TRBJ2-1, with TRBD2 as a possible D gene (5 bases). This CDR3 comprises 12 residues. V gave up 6 bases and J gave up 8 bases, with 11 bases separating them. Germline CDR1 reads SGHTA; CDR2 reads FQGTGA. The CDR3 DNA sequence: TGTGCCAGCAGTCGAACCGGGGATGAGCAGTTCTTC. Protein product: CASSRTGDEQFF.

V gene TRBV2 combines with J gene TRBJ1-4; 8 positions match TRBD1. The CDR3 has 13 amino acids. Losses at the gene ends were 10 bases for V and 8 bases for J; bases not matched to a gene: 9. Germline V gives CDR1 SNHLY, CDR2 FYNNEI. This chain's CDR3 is CATLDRVREKLFF. The DNA of the CDR3 is TGTGCCACCTTGGACAGGGTGAGGGAAAAACTGTTTTTT.

The chain recombines TRBV2 with TRBJ1-3, with a weak D call TRBD1 (6 bases). This CDR3 has 15 residues. CDR1 and CDR2 from the germline V gene are SNHLY and FYNNEI. V lost 8 bases, J lost 0 bases, and 14 bases lay in between. CDR3 residues: CASGGAAFSGNTIYF. The CDR3, as DNA: TGTGCCAGCGGGGGCGCGGCGTTCTCTGGAAACACCATATATTTT.

A few counts support this clone. The rearrangement uses TRBV19 and TRBJ1-2; unclear D gene. The germline gives CDR1 LNHDA, CDR2 SQIVND (reference sequence). The CDR3 has 14 residues. V was trimmed by 7 bases and J by 3 bases, leaving 15 bases between them. The CDR3 DNA sequence: TGTGCCAGTACCATAGATGCCGGGTACTATGGCTACACCTTC. This translates into CASTIDAGYYGYTF.

The chain has TRBV12-5 and TRBJ2-6; D gene unclear. There are 16 residues in the CDR3. V was shortened by 1 base and J by 2 bases, with 9 bases between the two germline ends. Germline V lookup: CDR1 LGHNT, CDR2 FRNRAP. The CDR3 region is CASGLEVSPGANVLTF. In DNA form, the CDR3 reads TGTGCTAGTGGTTTGGAAGTATCCCCTGGGGCCAACGTCCTGACTTTC.

This clone was seen just once. J is TRBJ2-3 and V is TRBV13; 8 nucleotides line up with TRBD2. Germline loops: CDR1 PRHDT, CDR2 FYEKMQ (reference sequence). This CDR3 contains 15 residues. V gave up 0 bases and J gave up 4 bases; unmatched junction bases: 3. CDR3 nucleotides: TGTGCCAGCAGCTTAGGCGGGGGGGGATCAGATACGCAGTATTTT. Translation: CASSLGGGGSDTQYF.

V is TRBV27 and J is TRBJ1-6; the D gene is possibly TRBD1 (6 bases). Germline CDR1 MNHEY, CDR2 SMNVEV (reference sequence). The CDR3 length is 14 residues. V lost 6 bases to trimming and J lost 9 bases, with 15 bases between them. The CDR3 sequence: CASRSIQGGSPLHF. The DNA for the CDR3 is TGTGCCAGCAGAAGTATACAGGGTGGTTCACCCCTCCACTTT.

The chain is built from TRBV21-1 and TRBJ1-4. TRBV21-1 is recorded as a pseudogene. The CDR3 runs 16 residues. The CDR3 spells CASSKGVRQKGEKLFF. CDR3 nucleotide sequence: TGTGCCAGCAGCAAAGGGGTGCGGCAGAAGGGCGAAAAACTGTTTTTT.

The J gene is TRBJ1-1, the V gene TRBV6-5; D remains unclear. Germline lookup yields CDR1 MNHEY and CDR2 SVGAGI. The CDR3 sequence is 12 residues long. Trimming took 7 bases from V and 9 from J, leaving 15 bases between them. The CDR3: CASNEIGEKAFF. DNA for the CDR3: TGTGCCAGCAACGAAATTGGAGAAAAAGCTTTCTTT.

This sequence joins TRBV19 and TRBJ1-1; 7 bases line up with TRBD1. The CDR3 has 15 amino acids. Germline V CDR1 and CDR2: LNHDA, SQIVND (reference sequence). The trim removed 5 bases at V and 0 bases at J, leaving 6 bases unmatched. The DNA of the CDR3 is TGTGCCAGTAGTTCCAGACAGGGTATGAACACTGAAGCTTTCTTT. Encoded protein: CASSSRQGMNTEAFF.

The chain has TRBV12-5 and TRBJ2-6; no reliable D call. The CDR3 length is 17 residues. V shed 1 base and J shed 1 base, with 11 bases lying between them. Germline assignment: CDR1 LGHNT and CDR2 FRNRAP. The CDR3 region is CASGLGSGLSGANVLTF. The CDR3 DNA sequence: TGTGCTAGTGGTTTGGGCAGTGGGTTGTCTGGGGCCAACGTCCTGACTTTC.

This sequence joins TRBV27 and TRBJ1-6; D not certain. The CDR3 spans 15 residues. Germline-derived CDR1 and CDR2 are MNHEY and SMNVEV (reference sequence). V dropped 5 bases and J dropped 10 bases, with 18 bases sitting between them. CDR3 nucleotide sequence: TGTGCCAGCAGTCTCCCCCCCGGGTTGGGCTCACCCCTCCACTTT. It translates to CASSLPPGLGSPLHF.

J is TRBJ1-6 and V is TRBV5-4, with D possibly TRBD1 on 5 matching bases. Trimming removed 5 bases at V and 10 bases at J, with 10 bases between. Looked up from germline, CDR1 is SGHNT and CDR2 is YYREEE (reference sequence). CDR3 length: 12 residues. The CDR3 loop is CASSSTESPLHF. The CDR3 DNA reads TGTGCCAGCAGTTCGACAGAGTCACCCCTCCACTTT. Complete variable domain (other parts from reference TRBV5-4 and TRBJ1-6): ETGVTQSPTHLIKTRGQQVTLRCSSQSGHNTVSWYQQALGQGPQFIFQYYREEENGRGNFPPRFSGLQFPNYSSELNVNALELDDSALYLCASSSTESPLHFGNGTRLTVT.

The chain recombines TRBV30 with TRBJ1-1; a weak D match, TRBD1 (5 bases). The CDR3 covers 12 residues. Per the germline V gene, CDR1 is GTSNPN and CDR2 is SVGIG (reference sequence). V lost 0 bases and J 12 bases, leaving 14 bases between the germline ends. CDR3 in amino acids: CAWSVPEGRTFF. CDR3 DNA sequence: TGTGCCTGGAGTGTACCGGAGGGACGGACTTTCTTT.

The chain is built from TRBV5-5 and TRBJ1-2; 8 bases agree with TRBD1. The CDR3 consists of 15 residues. V lost 4 bases to trimming and J lost 5 bases; unmatched junction nucleotides: 10. CDR1 is SGHKS and CDR2 is YYEKEE in the germline V gene (reference sequence). CDR3 bases: TGTGCCAGCAGCCTAGACAGGGGCCTTCGGTATGGCTACACCTTC. Amino acid sequence: CASSLDRGLRYGYTF.

The rearrangement links TRBV24-1 to TRBJ2-1, with 9 bases that match TRBD2. After removal of 5 bases from V and 2 bases from J, the junction contained 3 bases not matched to a gene. In germline, CDR1 is KGHDR, CDR2 SFDVKD. This CDR3 has 15 amino acids. CDR3 protein: CATSVSSGAYNEQFF. The CDR3 DNA is TGTGCCACCAGTGTGTCTAGCGGGGCCTACAATGAGCAGTTCTTC.

This chain connects TRBV2 to TRBJ2-7; the D is unclear. CDR3 length equals 13 residues. Germline values: CDR1 SNHLY, CDR2 FYNNEI. The V and J ends lost 6 bases and 5 bases respectively, with 14 bases between them. The CDR3 region is CASSPGPGHEQYF. In nucleotides, the CDR3 is TGTGCCAGCAGCCCCGGACCCGGCCACGAGCAGTACTTC.

This clone was recorded once. The chain is built from TRBV5-4 and TRBJ2-4; no definite D call. The CDR3 has 11 residues. With 2 bases removed from V and 5 bases from J, the gap between germline ends came to 2 bases. The germline CDR1 and CDR2 sequences are SGHNT and YYREEE (reference sequence). The CDR3 bases are TGTGCCAGCAGCTTCGAAAACATTCAGTACTTC. It yields the protein CASSFENIQYF.

This clone was detected once. This chain links TRBV7-2 with TRBJ2-1; D might be TRBD1 (6 bases). This CDR3 has 15 amino acids. V dropped 5 bases and J dropped 5 bases, with 16 bases sitting between them. From germline, CDR1 is SGHTA and CDR2 FQGNSA. The CDR3 protein is CASSLRQVSHNEQFF. The CDR3 DNA follows: TGTGCCAGCAGCCTTCGACAGGTTTCCCACAATGAGCAGTTCTTC.

The V call is TRBV19, the J call TRBJ1-5, with TRBD1 matching over 7 bases. The CDR3 has 13 residues. The germline gives CDR1 LNHDA, CDR2 SQIVND (reference sequence). The V and J ends lost 8 bases and 7 bases, in that order; junction bases with no gene match: 8. CDR3 region: CASAVQGRQPQHF. CDR3 bases: TGTGCCAGTGCCGTACAGGGGAGGCAGCCCCAGCATTTT.